This is a list of T cell receptor beta chains from one sample in a study of brain T cells in children with intractable seizures. Clones were read by immunoSEQ multiplex PCR, and TCRdb kept only the in-frame ones, dropping some. The sample yields tens of thousands of clones, more than 75% seen once. The sample was peripheral blood, taken at surgery. These receptors were taken from a girl aged 2 to 10 with Rasmussen encephalitis and intractable seizures. CDR3s include the opening cysteine and the closing phenylalanine or tryptophan. A D gene is named only where the DNA matches it firmly. Rows may omit the clone size; those that give it use once, few, many or a size class.

cdr3_length j_call v_call d_call clone_size cdr3_nt cdr3_aa
20 TRBJ2-7 TRBV28 TRBD2 once TGTGCCAGCAGTTTATGGGGTTCACTAGCGCGATACAAAGGTCCCTACGAGCAGTACTTC CASSLWGSLARYKGPYEQYF
13 TRBJ2-7 TRBV28 - - TGTGCCAGCTCGGGACACACGCGATACGAGCAGTACTTC CASSGHTRYEQYF
16 TRBJ2-1 TRBV9 - - TGTGCCAGCAGCGTAGATATCGGACTCACTTCGGATGAGCAGTTCTTC CASSVDIGLTSDEQFF
13 TRBJ2-5 TRBV21-1 - - TGTGCCAGCAGCAAGGCGCAGGTTTGTTCCCAGTACTTC CASSKAQVCSQYF
13 TRBJ1-1 TRBV2 - - TGTGCCAGCAGTGACAGGGATGGGACTGAAGCTTTCTTT CASSDRDGTEAFF
14 TRBJ1-3 TRBV9 - once TGTGCCAGCAGCCCCCGGGGAGCTGGAAACACCATATATTTT CASSPRGAGNTIYF
18 TRBJ1-5 TRBV5-1 TRBD1 - TGCGCCAGCAGCTTGGATCAGGGGGGACCCTATAGCAATCAGCCCCAGCATTTT CASSLDQGGPYSNQPQHF
13 TRBJ2-5 TRBV10-3 - once TGTGCCATCAGTGTAGAAAGGGATGAGACCCAGTACTTC CAISVERDETQYF
16 TRBJ2-2 TRBV5-1 TRBD1 - TGCGCCAGCAGCTCTGCCAGGGGGATGAACACCGGGGAGCTGTTTTTT CASSSARGMNTGELFF
14 TRBJ2-1 TRBV3-1/TRBV3-2 TRBD2 - TGTGCCAGCAGCTCCTTTAGCGGGAGCAATGAGCAGTTCTTC CASSSFSGSNEQFF
14 TRBJ1-6 TRBV30 - - TGTGCCTGGAGTGTATTGGGGGCCAATTCACCCCTCCACTTT CAWSVLGANSPLHF
16 TRBJ2-2 TRBV18 - - TGTGCCAGCTCCCTGTCCGACCCTTGGAACACCGGGGAGCTGTTTTTT CASSLSDPWNTGELFF
17 TRBJ2-1 TRBV27 TRBD2 once TGTGCCAGCAGTTCCCGGACTAGCGGGAGCTCCTACAATGAGCAGTTCTTC CASSSRTSGSSYNEQFF
16 TRBJ2-1 TRBV4-2 TRBD2 - TGTGCCAGCAGCCAAGATCGGGAGGGGGGCTACAATGAGCAGTTCTTC CASSQDREGGYNEQFF
14 TRBJ2-1 TRBV30 - - TGTGCCTGGCGTAGGGGGATCTCCTACAATGAGCAGTTCTTC CAWRRGISYNEQFF
14 TRBJ1-6 TRBV7-6 - - TGTGCCAGCAGCTTAGCAGGGAAACATTCACCCCTCCACTTT CASSLAGKHSPLHF
14 TRBJ1-5 TRBV6-2/TRBV6-3 - - TGTGCCAGCAGTTACCCCAGGGTAGAACAGCCCCAGCATTTT CASSYPRVEQPQHF
17 TRBJ1-4 TRBV2 - - TGTGCCAGCAGCCGAAACAGGGAAGGGGCAACTAATGAAAAACTGTTTTTT CASSRNREGATNEKLFF